This T cell receptor beta chain came from a study of response to subunit inactivated influenza vaccine. MiXCR, applied by TCRdb to the RT-PCR reads, yields one record per CDR3 protein. Of around 650,000 distinct CDR3 sequences listed, approximately 14% are singletons. This clonotype was recorded a few times. The target antigen is unknown. V was shortened by 4 bases and J by 4 bases, with 10 bases between the two germline ends. This CDR3 region has 13 residues. The germline CDR1 and CDR2 sequences are SQVTM and ANQGSEA. Study-level findings and limits: The authors suggested that every seasonal influenza vaccination recruits few new T cells.

Source: PBMCs from blood, taken about 12 days after vaccination. The clonotype was recovered from a man over 45 who received an inactivated influenza vaccine. The chain employs TRBV29-1 and TRBJ1-4, with D perhaps TRBD1 (5 bases). CDR3 bases: TGCAGCGTTGCGGGGCACTTTAATGAAAAACTGTTTTTT. Translating it yields CSVAGHFNEKLFF.